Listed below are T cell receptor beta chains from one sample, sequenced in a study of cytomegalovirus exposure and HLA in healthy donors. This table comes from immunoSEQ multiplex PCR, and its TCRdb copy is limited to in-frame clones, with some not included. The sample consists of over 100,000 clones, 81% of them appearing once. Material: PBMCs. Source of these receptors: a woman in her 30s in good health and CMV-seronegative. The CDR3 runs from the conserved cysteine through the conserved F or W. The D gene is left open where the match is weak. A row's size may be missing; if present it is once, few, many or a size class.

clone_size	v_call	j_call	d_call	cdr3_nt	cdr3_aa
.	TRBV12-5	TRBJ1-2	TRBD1	TGTGCTAGTGGTTCGGTAGGACAGGGGCACTACTTC	CASGSVGQGHYF
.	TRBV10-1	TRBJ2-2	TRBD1	TGCGCCAGCAAGGGGACAGGGGCTAGCGGGAACACCGGGGAGCTGTTTTTT	CASKGTGASGNTGELFF
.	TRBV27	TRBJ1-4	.	TGTGCCAGCCGGGGGACCACAACTAATGAAAAACTGTTTTTT	CASRGTTTNEKLFF
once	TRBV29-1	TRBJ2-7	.	TGCAGCGTTGTCCAGGGGCGATACGAGCAGTACTTC	CSVVQGRYEQYF
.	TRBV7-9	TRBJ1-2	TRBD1	TGTTCCAGCAGCCGAGGGGACAGCAACTATGGCTACACCTTC	CSSSRGDSNYGYTF
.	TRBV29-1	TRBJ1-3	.	TGCAGTGGGGCCAGGGACTCTGGAAACACCATATATTTT	CSGARDSGNTIYF
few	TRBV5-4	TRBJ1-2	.	TGTGCCAGCAGCCCGTCCCCCCGAGCTAACTATGGCTACACCTTC	CASSPSPRANYGYTF
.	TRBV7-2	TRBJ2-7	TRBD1	TGTGCCAGCAGCGAACCGGGACAGGGGCGCGAGCAGTACTTC	CASSEPGQGREQYF
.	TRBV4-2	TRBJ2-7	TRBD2	TGTGCCAGCAGCTTCGGGACTAGCGGAAACTACGAGCAGTACTTC	CASSFGTSGNYEQYF
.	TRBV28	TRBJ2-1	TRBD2	TGTGCCAGCAGTTTAAGGGCGGGAGGGCAAGTTGAGCAGTTCTTC	CASSLRAGGQVEQFF
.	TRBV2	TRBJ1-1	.	TGTGCCAGCAGTGAGCGCAGGCAAGCAGTGAACACTGAAGCTTTCTTT	CASSERRQAVNTEAFF
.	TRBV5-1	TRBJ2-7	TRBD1	TGCGCCAGCAGCTTGCGAGACAGGGGCCACGAGCAGTACTTC	CASSLRDRGHEQYF
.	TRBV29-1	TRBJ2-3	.	TGCAGCGTTGACCTTACAGGGGATACGCAGTATTTT	CSVDLTGDTQYF
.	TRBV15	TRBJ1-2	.	TGTGCCACCAGCAGAGGGGGCGGGGGCCAGGGCTACACCTTC	CATSRGGGGQGYTF
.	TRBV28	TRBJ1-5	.	TGTGCCAGCAGTTTATCGGGTCTGCCCCAGCATTTT	CASSLSGLPQHF
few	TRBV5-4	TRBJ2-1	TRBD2	TGTGCCAGCAGCTGGGGAGGGACTAGCGGGACCTGGGTAGAGCAGTTCTTC	CASSWGGTSGTWVEQFF
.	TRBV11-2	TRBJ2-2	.	TGTGCCAGCAGCACCGAACGGGTCACCGGGGAGCTGTTTTTT	CASSTERVTGELFF
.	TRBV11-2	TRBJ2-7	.	TGTGCCAGCAGCCCCCAGGGGCAGATCCACGAGCAGTACTTC	CASSPQGQIHEQYF
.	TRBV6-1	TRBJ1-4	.	TGTGCCAGCAGTGAATCTTTACTTGATGAAAAACTGTTTTTT	CASSESLLDEKLFF
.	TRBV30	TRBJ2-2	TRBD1	TGTGCCTGTTTACCGGGACAGGGCGGACGAAGAAGGGACACCGGGGAGCTGTTTTTT	CACLPGQGGRRRDTGELFF
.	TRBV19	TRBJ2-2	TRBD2	TGTGCCAGTAGTATTCCCTACCGACTAGCGGGAGACACCGGGGAGCTGTTTTTT	CASSIPYRLAGDTGELFF
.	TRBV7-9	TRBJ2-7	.	TGTTCCAGCAGCTTAGCGGACAAATCCTACGAGCAGTACTTC	CSSSLADKSYEQYF
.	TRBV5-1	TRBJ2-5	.	TGCGCCAGCAGCTTGCAGTCCCAAGAGACCCAGTACTTC	CASSLQSQETQYF
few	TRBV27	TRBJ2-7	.	TGTGCCAGCAGGCTACAGGTTACCTCCTACGAGCAGTACTTC	CASRLQVTSYEQYF
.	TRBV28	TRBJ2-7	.	TGTGCCAGCAGTTCAGGCAAGACGGGCGGGGTGGGGGAGCAGTACTTC	CASSSGKTGGVGEQYF
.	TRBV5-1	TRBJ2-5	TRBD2	TGCGCCAGCAGCAGAAAGCAATGGGGGGGCCAAGAGACCCAGTACTTC	CASSRKQWGGQETQYF
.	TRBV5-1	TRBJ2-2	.	TGCGCCAGCAGCTCGGACAGGAACACCGGGGAGCTGTTTTTT	CASSSDRNTGELFF
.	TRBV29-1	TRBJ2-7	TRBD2	TGCAGCGTTGAAAGGGCGGGAGGGTCCTACGAGCAGTACTTC	CSVERAGGSYEQYF
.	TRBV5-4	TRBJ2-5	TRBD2	TGTGCCAGCAGCATTAGCGGGAGTCACTACCAAGAGACCCAGTACTTC	CASSISGSHYQETQYF
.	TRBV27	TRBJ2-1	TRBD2	TGTGCCACCGGGCCGGGACTAGCGCTCAATGAGCAGTTCTTC	CATGPGLALNEQFF
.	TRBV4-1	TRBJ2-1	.	TGCGCCAGCAGCCAACCCATATTCGCCCTTAGGGGTGAGCAGTTCTTC	CASSQPIFALRGEQFF
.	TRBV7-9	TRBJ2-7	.	TGTGCCAGCAGCTACGCCGGACACGTTGTCCGGTTATACGAGCAGTACTTC	CASSYAGHVVRLYEQYF
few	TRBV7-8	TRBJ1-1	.	TGTGCCAGCAGCTTAGGGGAGGCCAATGGTGGCACTGAAGCTTTCTTT	CASSLGEANGGTEAFF
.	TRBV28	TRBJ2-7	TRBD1	TGTGCCAGCAGTCCGGACAGGTATGAGGGGAAGCAGTACTTC	CASSPDRYEGKQYF
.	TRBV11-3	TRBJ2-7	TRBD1	TGTGCCAGCAGCTTAAACGGACAGGGGGTCGACGAGCAGTACTTC	CASSLNGQGVDEQYF
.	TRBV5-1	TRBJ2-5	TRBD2	TGCGCCAGCAGCGCCGGACTAGCGGGAGGTTCGTGGCAAGAGACCCAGTACTTC	CASSAGLAGGSWQETQYF
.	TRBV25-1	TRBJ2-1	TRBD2	TGTGCCAGCGTGCCTGCGGGGGTTGGAGGGCAGTTCTTC	CASVPAGVGGQFF
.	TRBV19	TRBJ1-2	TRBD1	TGTGCCAGTACCCGGGACAGAGTCTATGGCTACACCTTC	CASTRDRVYGYTF